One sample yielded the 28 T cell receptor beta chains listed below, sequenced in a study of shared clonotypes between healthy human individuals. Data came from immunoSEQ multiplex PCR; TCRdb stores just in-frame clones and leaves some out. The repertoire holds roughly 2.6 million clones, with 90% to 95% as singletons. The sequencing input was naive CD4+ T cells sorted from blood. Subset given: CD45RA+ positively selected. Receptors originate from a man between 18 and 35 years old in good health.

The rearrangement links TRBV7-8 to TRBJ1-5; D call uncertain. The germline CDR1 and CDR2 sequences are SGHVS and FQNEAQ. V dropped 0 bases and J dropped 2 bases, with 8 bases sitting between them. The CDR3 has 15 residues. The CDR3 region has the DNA TGTGCCAGCAGCTTAGCTCTTAATGGCAATCAGCCCCAGCATTTT. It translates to CASSLALNGNQPQHF.

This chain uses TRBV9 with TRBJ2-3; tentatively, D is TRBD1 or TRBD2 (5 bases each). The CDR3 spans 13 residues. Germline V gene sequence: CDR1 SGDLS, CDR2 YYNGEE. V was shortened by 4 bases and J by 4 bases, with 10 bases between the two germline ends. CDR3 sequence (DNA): TGTGCCAGCAGCTTACGGGGCGCAGATACGCAGTATTTT. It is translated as CASSLRGADTQYF.

CDR3 in amino acids: CASSPGQGPYGYTF. CDR3 DNA: TGTGCCAGCTCTCCGGGACAGGGTCCCTATGGCTACACCTTC. The chain employs TRBV7-9 and TRBJ1-2; TRBD1 aligns across 9 bases. This CDR3 spans 14 amino acids. V gave up 8 bases and J gave up 4 bases; unmatched junction bases: 8. Germline CDR1 reads SEHNR; CDR2 reads FQNEAQ (reference sequence).

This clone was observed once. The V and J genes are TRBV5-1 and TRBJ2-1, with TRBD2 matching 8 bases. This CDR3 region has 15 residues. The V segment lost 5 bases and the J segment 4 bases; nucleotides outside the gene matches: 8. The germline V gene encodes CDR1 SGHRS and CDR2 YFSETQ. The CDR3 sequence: CASSLTSESYNEQFF. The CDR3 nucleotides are TGCGCCAGCAGTTTGACTAGCGAGTCTTACAATGAGCAGTTCTTC.

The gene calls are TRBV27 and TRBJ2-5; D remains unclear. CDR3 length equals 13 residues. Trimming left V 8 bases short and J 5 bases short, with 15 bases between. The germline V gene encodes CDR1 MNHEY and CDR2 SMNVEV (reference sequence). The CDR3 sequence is CASSGRPTETQYF. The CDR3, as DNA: TGTGCCAGCTCTGGTCGGCCAACGGAGACCCAGTACTTC.

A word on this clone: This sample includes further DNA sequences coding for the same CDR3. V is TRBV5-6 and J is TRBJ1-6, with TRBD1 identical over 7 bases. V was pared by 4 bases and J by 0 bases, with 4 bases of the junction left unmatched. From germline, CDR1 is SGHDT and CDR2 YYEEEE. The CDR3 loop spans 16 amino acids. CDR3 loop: CASSLRGSSYNSPLHF. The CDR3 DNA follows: TGTGCCAGCAGCCTCAGGGGGAGCTCCTATAATTCACCCCTCCACTTT.

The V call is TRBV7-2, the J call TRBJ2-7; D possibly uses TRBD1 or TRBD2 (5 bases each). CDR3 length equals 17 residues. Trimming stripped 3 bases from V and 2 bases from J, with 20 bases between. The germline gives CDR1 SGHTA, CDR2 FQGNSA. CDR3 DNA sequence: TGTGCCAGCAGCTTGAATAGGGGTAGCGTAGCCCCCTACGAGCAGTACTTC. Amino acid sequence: CASSLNRGSVAPYEQYF. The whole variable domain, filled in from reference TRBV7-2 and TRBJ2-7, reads GAGVSQSPSNKVTEKGKDVELRCDPISGHTALYWYRQSLGQGLEFLIYFQGNSAPDKSGLPSDRFSAERTGGSVSTLTIQRTQQEDSAVYLCASSLNRGSVAPYEQYFGPGTRLTVT.

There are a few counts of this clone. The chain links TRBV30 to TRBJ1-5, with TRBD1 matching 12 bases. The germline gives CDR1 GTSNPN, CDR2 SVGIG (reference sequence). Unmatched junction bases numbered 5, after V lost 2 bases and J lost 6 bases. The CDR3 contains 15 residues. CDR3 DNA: TGTGCCTGGAGTACAGGGACAGGGGGCCTTCAGCCCCAGCATTTT. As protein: CAWSTGTGGLQPQHF.

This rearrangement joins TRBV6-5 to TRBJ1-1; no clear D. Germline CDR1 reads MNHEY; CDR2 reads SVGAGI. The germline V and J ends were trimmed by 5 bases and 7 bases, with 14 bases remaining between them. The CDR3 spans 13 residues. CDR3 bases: TGTGCCAGCAGTCCCCTCCTTAAGAGTGAAGCTTTCTTT. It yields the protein CASSPLLKSEAFF.

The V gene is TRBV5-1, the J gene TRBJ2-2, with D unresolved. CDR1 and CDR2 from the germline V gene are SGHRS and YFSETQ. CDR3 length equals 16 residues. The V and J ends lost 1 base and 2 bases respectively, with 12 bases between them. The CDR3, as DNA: TGCGCCAGCAGCTTGCATCCCGACATAAACACCGGGGAGCTGTTTTTT. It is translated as CASSLHPDINTGELFF.

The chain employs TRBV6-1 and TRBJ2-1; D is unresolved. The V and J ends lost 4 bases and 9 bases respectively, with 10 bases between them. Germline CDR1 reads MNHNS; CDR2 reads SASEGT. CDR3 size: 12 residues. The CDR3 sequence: CASSVAFPEQFF. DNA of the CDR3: TGTGCCAGCAGTGTGGCCTTTCCTGAGCAGTTCTTC.

Here the CDR3 reads CAILQARGSMNTEAFF. The CDR3 DNA sequence: TGTGCCATCCTACAGGCGCGCGGGTCTATGAACACTGAAGCTTTCTTT. The genes are TRBV7-9 and TRBJ1-1; D may be TRBD1 (5 bases). The CDR3 covers 16 residues. Germline values: CDR1 SEHNR, CDR2 FQNEAQ (reference sequence). With 10 bases removed from V and 0 bases from J, the gap between germline ends came to 21 bases. The full variable domain, with the rest looked up from reference TRBV7-9 and TRBJ1-1, is DTGVSQNPRHKITKRGQNVTFRCDPISEHNRLYWYRQTLGQGPEFLTYFQNEAQLEKSRLLSDRFSAERPKGSFSTLEIQRTEQGDSAMYLCAILQARGSMNTEAFFGQGTRLTVV.

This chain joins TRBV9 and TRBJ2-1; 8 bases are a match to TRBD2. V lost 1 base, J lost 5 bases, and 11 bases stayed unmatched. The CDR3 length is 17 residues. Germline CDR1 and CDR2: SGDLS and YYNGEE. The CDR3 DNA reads TGTGCCAGCAGCGTACTCGGGGGGGCCGTTCTTAACAATGAGCAGTTCTTC. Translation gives CASSVLGGAVLNNEQFF.

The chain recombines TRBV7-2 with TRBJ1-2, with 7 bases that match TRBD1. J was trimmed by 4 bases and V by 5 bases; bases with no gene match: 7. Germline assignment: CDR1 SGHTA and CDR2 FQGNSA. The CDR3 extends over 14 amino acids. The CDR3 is CASSLGQAFYGYTF. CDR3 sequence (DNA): TGTGCCAGCAGCCTAGGACAGGCCTTCTATGGCTACACCTTC. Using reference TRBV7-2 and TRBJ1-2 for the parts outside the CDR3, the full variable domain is GAGVSQSPSNKVTEKGKDVELRCDPISGHTALYWYRQSLGQGLEFLIYFQGNSAPDKSGLPSDRFSAERTGGSVSTLTIQRTQQEDSAVYLCASSLGQAFYGYTFGSGTRLTVV.

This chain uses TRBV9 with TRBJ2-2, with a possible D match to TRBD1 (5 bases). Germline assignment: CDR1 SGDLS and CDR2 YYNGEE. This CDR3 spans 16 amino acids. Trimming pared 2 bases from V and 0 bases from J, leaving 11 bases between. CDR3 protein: CASSVGHSANTGELFF. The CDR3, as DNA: TGTGCCAGCAGCGTCGGACACAGCGCGAACACCGGGGAGCTGTTTTTT.

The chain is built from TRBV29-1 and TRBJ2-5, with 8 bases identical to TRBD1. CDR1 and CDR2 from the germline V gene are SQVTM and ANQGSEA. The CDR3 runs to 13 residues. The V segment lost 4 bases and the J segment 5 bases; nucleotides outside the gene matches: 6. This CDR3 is CSVAQGAGETQYF. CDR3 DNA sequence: TGCAGCGTTGCGCAGGGGGCAGGGGAGACCCAGTACTTC.

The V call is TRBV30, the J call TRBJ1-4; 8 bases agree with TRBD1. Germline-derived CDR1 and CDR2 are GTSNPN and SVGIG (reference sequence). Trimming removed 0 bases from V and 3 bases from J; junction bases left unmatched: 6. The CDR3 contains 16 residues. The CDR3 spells CAWSVGDRGSNEKLFF. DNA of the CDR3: TGTGCCTGGAGTGTCGGAGACAGGGGTTCTAATGAAAAACTGTTTTTT. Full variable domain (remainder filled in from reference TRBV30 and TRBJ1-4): SQTIHQWPATLVQPVGSPLSLECTVEGTSNPNLYWYRQAAGRGLQLLFYSVGIGQISSEVPQNLSASRPQDRQFILSSKKLLLSDSGFYLCAWSVGDRGSNEKLFFGSGTQLSVL.

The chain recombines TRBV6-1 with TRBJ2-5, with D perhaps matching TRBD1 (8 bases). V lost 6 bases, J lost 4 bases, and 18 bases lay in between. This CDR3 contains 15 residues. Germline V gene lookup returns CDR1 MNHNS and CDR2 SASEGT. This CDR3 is CASRSDRAGAETQYF. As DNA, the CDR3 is TGTGCCAGCAGGTCGGACAGGGCGGGGGCAGAGACCCAGTACTTC.

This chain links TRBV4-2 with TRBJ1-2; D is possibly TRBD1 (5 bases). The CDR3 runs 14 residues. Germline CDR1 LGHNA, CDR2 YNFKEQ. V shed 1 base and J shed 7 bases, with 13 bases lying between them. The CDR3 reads CASSQVLGAAGYTF. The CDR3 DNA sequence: TGTGCCAGCAGCCAAGTATTAGGGGCAGCTGGCTACACCTTC.

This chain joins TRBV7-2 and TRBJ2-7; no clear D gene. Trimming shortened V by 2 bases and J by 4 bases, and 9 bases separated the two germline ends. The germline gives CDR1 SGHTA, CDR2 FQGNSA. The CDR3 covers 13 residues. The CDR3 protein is CASSLILQYEQYF. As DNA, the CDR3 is TGTGCCAGCAGCTTAATCCTACAATACGAGCAGTACTTC.

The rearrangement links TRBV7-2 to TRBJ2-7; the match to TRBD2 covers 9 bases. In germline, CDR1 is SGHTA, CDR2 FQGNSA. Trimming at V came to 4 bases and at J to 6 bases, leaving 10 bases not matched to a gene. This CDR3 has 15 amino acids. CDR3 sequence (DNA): TGTGCCAGCAGCTCATTTGCCGTGACTAGCGGCGAGCAGTACTTC. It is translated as CASSSFAVTSGEQYF.

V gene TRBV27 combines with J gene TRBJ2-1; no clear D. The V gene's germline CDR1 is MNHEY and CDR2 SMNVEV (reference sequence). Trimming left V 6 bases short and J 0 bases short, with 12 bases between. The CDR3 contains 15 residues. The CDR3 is CASRLTYSSYNEQFF. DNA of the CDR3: TGTGCCAGCAGATTGACATACAGCTCCTACAATGAGCAGTTCTTC.

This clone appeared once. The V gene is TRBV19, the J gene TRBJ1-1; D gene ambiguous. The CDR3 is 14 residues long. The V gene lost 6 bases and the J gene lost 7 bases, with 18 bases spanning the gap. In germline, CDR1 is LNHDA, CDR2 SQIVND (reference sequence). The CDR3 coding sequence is TGTGCCAGTAGCCAAGACCCGGTTTCATATGAAGCTTTCTTT. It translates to CASSQDPVSYEAFF.

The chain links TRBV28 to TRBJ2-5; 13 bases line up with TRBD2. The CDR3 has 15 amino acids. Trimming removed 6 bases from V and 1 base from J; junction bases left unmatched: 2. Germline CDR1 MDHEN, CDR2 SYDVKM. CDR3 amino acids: CASSTSGGAQETQYF. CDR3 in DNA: TGTGCCAGCAGCACTAGCGGGGGGGCCCAAGAGACCCAGTACTTC. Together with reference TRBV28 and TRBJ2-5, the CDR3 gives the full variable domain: DVKVTQSSRYLVKRTGEKVFLECVQDMDHENMFWYRQDPGLGLRLIYFSYDVKMKEKGDIPEGYSVSREKKERFSLILESASTNQTSMYLCASSTSGGAQETQYFGPGTRLLVL.

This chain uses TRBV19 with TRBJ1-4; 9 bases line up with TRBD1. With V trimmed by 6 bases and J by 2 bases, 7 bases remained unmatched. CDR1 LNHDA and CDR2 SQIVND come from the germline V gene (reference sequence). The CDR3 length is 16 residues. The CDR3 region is CASRDRGRATNEKLFF. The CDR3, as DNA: TGTGCCAGTAGGGACAGGGGAAGGGCGACTAATGAAAAACTGTTTTTT.

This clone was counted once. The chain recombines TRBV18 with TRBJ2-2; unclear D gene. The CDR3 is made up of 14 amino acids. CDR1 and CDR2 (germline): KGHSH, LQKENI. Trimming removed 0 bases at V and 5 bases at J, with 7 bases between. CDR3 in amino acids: CASSPPRRTGELFF. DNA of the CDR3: TGTGCCAGCTCACCACCGAGACGGACCGGGGAGCTGTTTTTT.

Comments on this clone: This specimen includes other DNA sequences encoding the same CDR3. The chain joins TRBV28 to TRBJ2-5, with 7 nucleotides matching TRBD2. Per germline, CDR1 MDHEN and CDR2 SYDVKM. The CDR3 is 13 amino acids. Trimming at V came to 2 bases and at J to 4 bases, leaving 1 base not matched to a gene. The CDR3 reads CASSLGGVETQYF. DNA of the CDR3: TGTGCCAGCAGTTTAGGGGGGGTAGAGACCCAGTACTTC.

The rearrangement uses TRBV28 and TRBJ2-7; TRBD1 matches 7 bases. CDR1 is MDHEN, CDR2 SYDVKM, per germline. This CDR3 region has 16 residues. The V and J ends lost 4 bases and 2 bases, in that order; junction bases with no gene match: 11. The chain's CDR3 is CASSSPPTGTAYEQYF. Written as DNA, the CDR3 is TGTGCCAGCAGTTCACCACCAACCGGGACAGCCTACGAGCAGTACTTC.